A selection of T cell receptor beta chains follows, all from one sample in a study of shared clonotypes between healthy human individuals. Sequencing used immunoSEQ multiplex PCR; TCRdb keeps in-frame clones, though not all of them. The table records 950,000 to 1,100,000 clones, about 80% of them present only once. What was sequenced was memory CD4+ T cells from PBMCs. These TCRs come from a man aged 18 to 35 in good health. Some clones in this sample may be carry-over from other donors' samples. Both conserved end residues are part of each CDR3. The D gene is left open where the match is weak. Clone size is given for some rows only: seen once, a few or many times, or a class if the clone is expanded.

V,size,D,J,DNA,CDR3
TRBV19,NA,TRBD1,TRBJ2-7,TGTGCCAGTAGTATAGCGACAGGGTATCGGGAGCAGTACTTC,CASSIATGYREQYF
TRBV4-1,NA,TRBD1,TRBJ1-1,TGCGCCAGCAGCCTGGGACAGGGGAGGGTCACTGAAGCTTTCTTT,CASSLGQGRVTEAFF
TRBV7-9,NA,NA,TRBJ2-2,TGTGCCAGCAGCCCGAGGCGGGACCCCAACACCGGGGAGCTGTTTTTT,CASSPRRDPNTGELFF
TRBV6-5,NA,NA,TRBJ2-7,TGTGCCAGCGTCCCGCCTGGGACCCCCTTGAAGCAGTACTTC,CASVPPGTPLKQYF
TRBV5-1,NA,NA,TRBJ2-7,TGCGCCAGCAGCTTGGGGGGGTCGGTTGACGAGCAGTACTTC,CASSLGGSVDEQYF
TRBV7-9,NA,TRBD1,TRBJ2-7,TGTGCCAGCAGCGAATACGGACAGGCCAGCTCCTACGAGCAGTACTTC,CASSEYGQASSYEQYF
TRBV9,NA,TRBD2,TRBJ2-5,TGTGCCAGCAGCGTAGCGGGAGGCTCGGAGACCCAGTACTTC,CASSVAGGSETQYF
TRBV7-3,NA,TRBD2,TRBJ2-1,TGTGCCAGCAGCTTCACTAGCGGCCCCTATGATGAGCAGTTCTTC,CASSFTSGPYDEQFF
TRBV27,NA,NA,TRBJ1-1,TGTGCCAGCAGTTTAGGGTGGGGCACTGAAGCTTTCTTT,CASSLGWGTEAFF
TRBV5-1,NA,NA,TRBJ2-4,TGCGCCAGCAGCTTAACAAGGGGCCCCGAGTACTTC,CASSLTRGPEYF
TRBV10-3,NA,NA,TRBJ1-2,TGTGCCATCAGTGGTTCGGGAGATGGCTACACCTTC,CAISGSGDGYTF
TRBV4-2,NA,TRBD2,TRBJ2-7,TGTGCCAGCAGCCACGATCTAGCGGGAGGACGAGAGCAGTACTTC,CASSHDLAGGREQYF
TRBV19,NA,NA,TRBJ2-1,TGTGCCAGTAGTACCCATACCGGGGGTGAGCAGTTCTTC,CASSTHTGGEQFF
TRBV4-1,NA,NA,TRBJ1-4,TGCGCCAGCAGCAGTCAGGGGTCGGATGAAAAACTGTTTTTT,CASSSQGSDEKLFF
TRBV4-3,NA,NA,TRBJ1-1,TGCGCCAGCAGCCAAGATCGAGGAGGAACTGAAGCTTTCTTT,CASSQDRGGTEAFF
TRBV30,NA,NA,TRBJ1-6,TGTGCCTGGAGTGAATGGGGGCAAGGTAATTCACCCCTCCACTTT,CAWSEWGQGNSPLHF
TRBV19,NA,TRBD1,TRBJ1-2,TGTGCCAGTAGTCCTCGACAGGGGATCACGGGTGGCTACACCTTC,CASSPRQGITGGYTF
TRBV7-3,NA,NA,TRBJ2-5,TGTGCCAGCAGCAGGCAGGGGCGCGGGGAGACCCAGTACTTC,CASSRQGRGETQYF
TRBV29-1,NA,NA,TRBJ2-7,TGCAGCGTTGAAGGGGCCTCCTACGAGCAGTACTTC,CSVEGASYEQYF
TRBV10-3,NA,TRBD2,TRBJ2-1,TGTGCCATCAGTCGGACTAGCGGGAGGACGTCCTACAATGAGCAGTTCTTC,CAISRTSGRTSYNEQFF
TRBV14,many,TRBD1,TRBJ1-2,TGTGCCAGCAGCGTTGACAGGGGATATGGCTACACCTTC,CASSVDRGYGYTF
TRBV7-9,NA,NA,TRBJ1-5,TGTGCCAGCAGCGACATTCGCAATCAGCCCCAGCATTTT,CASSDIRNQPQHF
TRBV29-1,NA,NA,TRBJ1-1,TGCAGCGTTGAAGAGTTCCGTCCGGGCGGCACTGAAGCTTTCTTT,CSVEEFRPGGTEAFF
TRBV29-1,many,NA,TRBJ2-7,TGCAGCGTTGATTCAGGAAACTACGAGCAGTACTTC,CSVDSGNYEQYF
TRBV18,NA,NA,TRBJ2-2,TGTGCCAGCTCACCAGTCGGTGTGGGGAACACCGGGGAGCTGTTTTTT,CASSPVGVGNTGELFF
TRBV10-3,NA,TRBD1,TRBJ2-1,TGTGCCATCAGTGAAAGGACAGGGCTCAATGAGCAGTTCTTC,CAISERTGLNEQFF
TRBV5-6,few,NA,TRBJ1-3,TGTGCCAGCAGCCGAGGGACGGCCTCTGGAAACACCATATATTTT,CASSRGTASGNTIYF
TRBV5-1,NA,NA,TRBJ2-3,TGCGCCAGCGGGCGTTCTCTAGCGAGCACAGATACGCAGTATTTT,CASGRSLASTDTQYF
TRBV7-2,few,TRBD1,TRBJ1-1,TGTGCCAGCAGCCCGGACAGGGGGAGAGTGAACACTGAAGCTTTCTTT,CASSPDRGRVNTEAFF
TRBV7-9,NA,TRBD1,TRBJ1-1,TGTGCCAGCAGCCTTTCCGCCACAGGGGGCAGGAATGCTTTCTTT,CASSLSATGGRNAFF